This T cell receptor (beta chain) came from a study of cytomegalovirus exposure and HLA in healthy donors. The J segment lost 5 bases and the V segment lost 2 bases, leaving 7 bases of the junction unmatched. There are 15 residues in the CDR3. Germline CDR1 reads MNHNY; CDR2 reads SVGAGI (reference sequence). Amplification used 60 Vbeta primers and 13 Jbeta primers. The repertoire was sequenced with immunoSEQ multiplex PCR; TCRdb's copy has only in-frame clones and lacks some. The sample records under 200,000 clones, roughly 77% being singletons. The origin of this receptor is a woman aged 40 to 50 in good health and CMV-seropositive. Sequencing was done on a sample of PBMCs. This rearrangement joins TRBV6-6 to TRBJ2-5, with TRBD2 identical over 8 bases. The CDR3 DNA reads as TGTGCCAGCAGTTACGAACCGGGGGGGCACGAGACCCAGTACTTC. Protein sequence: CASSYEPGGHETQYF.